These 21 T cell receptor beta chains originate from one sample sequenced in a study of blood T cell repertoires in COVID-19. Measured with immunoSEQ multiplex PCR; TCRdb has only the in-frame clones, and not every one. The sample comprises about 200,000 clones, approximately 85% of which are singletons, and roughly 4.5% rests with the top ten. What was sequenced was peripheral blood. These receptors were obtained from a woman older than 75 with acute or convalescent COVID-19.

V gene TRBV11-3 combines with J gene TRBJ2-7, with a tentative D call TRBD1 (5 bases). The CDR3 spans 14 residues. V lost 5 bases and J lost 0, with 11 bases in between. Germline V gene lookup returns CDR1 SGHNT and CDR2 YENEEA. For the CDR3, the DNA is TGTGCCAGCAGCACGACAGCTAGCTCCTACGAGCAGTACTTC. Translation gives CASSTTASSYEQYF.

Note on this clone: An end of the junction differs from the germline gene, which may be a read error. In DNA, the CDR3 is TGTGCCAGCAGCCCCGCCTCGCAAGCGGGGGACGGAGAGTTC. It translates to CASSPASQAGDGEF. The J gene is TRBJ2-7, the V gene TRBV7-2; 8 positions match TRBD2. This CDR3 has 14 residues. Germline V lookup: CDR1 SGHTA, CDR2 FQGNSA.

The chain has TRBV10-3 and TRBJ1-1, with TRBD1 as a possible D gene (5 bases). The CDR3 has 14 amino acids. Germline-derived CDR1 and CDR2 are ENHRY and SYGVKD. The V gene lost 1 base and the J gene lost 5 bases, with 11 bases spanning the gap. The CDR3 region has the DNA TGTGCCATCAGTGAGTTCGTGGGGGGAACTGAAGCTTTCTTT. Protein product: CAISEFVGGTEAFF.

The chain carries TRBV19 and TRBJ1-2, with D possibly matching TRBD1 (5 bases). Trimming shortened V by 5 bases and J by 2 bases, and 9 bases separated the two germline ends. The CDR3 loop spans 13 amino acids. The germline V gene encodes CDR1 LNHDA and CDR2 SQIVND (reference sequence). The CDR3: CASSRGGNYGYTF. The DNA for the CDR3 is TGTGCCAGTAGTCGGGGGGGGAACTATGGCTACACCTTC.

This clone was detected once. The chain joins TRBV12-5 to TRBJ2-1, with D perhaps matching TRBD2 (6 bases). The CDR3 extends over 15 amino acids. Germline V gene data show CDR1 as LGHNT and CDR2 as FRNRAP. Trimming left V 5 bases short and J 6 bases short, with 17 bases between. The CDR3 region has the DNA TGTGCTAGTGGTACGCGGGGTAGGGACTCCAATGAGCAGTTCTTC. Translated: CASGTRGRDSNEQFF.

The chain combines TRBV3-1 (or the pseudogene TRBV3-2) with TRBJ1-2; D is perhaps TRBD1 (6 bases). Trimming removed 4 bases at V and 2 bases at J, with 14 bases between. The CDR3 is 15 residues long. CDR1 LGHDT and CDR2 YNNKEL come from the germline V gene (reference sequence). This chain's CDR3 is CASSPLLTGNYGYTF. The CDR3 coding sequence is TGTGCCAGCAGCCCTCTCCTGACAGGAAACTATGGCTACACCTTC.

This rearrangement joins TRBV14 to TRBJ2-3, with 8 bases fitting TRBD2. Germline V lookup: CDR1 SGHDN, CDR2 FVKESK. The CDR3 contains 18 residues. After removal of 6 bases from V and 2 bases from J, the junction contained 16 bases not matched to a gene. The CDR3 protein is CASSRRGGLVSHTDTQYF. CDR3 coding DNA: TGTGCCAGCAGTCGACGGGGGGGACTAGTTTCCCACACAGATACGCAGTATTTT. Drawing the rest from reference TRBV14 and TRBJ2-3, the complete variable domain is EAGVTQFPSHSVIEKGQTVTLRCDPISGHDNLYWYRRVMGKEIKFLLHFVKESKQDESGMPNNRFLAERTGGTYSTLKVQPAELEDSGVYFCASSRRGGLVSHTDTQYFGPGTRLTVL.

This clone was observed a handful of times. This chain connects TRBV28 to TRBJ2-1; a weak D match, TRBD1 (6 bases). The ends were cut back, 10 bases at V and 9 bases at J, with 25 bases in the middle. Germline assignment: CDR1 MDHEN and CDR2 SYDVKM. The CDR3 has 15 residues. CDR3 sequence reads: CATETGLGRSGEQFF. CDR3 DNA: TGTGCCACCGAGACAGGATTGGGGAGATCGGGTGAGCAGTTCTTC.

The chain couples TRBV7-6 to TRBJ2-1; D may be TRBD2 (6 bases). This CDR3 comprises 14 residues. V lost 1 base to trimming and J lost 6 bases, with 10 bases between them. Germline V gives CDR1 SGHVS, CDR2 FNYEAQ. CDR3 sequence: CASSLDGSGNEQFF. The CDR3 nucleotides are TGTGCCAGCAGCTTAGACGGGAGCGGCAATGAGCAGTTCTTC.

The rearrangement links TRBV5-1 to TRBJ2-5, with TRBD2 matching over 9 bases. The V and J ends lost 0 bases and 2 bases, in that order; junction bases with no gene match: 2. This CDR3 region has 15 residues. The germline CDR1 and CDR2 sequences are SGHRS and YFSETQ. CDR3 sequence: CASSLVLAGQETQYF. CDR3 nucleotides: TGCGCCAGCAGCTTGGTCCTAGCGGGACAAGAGACCCAGTACTTC. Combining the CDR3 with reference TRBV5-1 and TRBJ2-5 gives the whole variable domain KAGVTQTPRYLIKTRGQQVTLSCSPISGHRSVSWYQQTPGQGLQFLFEYFSETQRNKGNFPGRFSGRQFSNSRSEMNVSTLELGDSALYLCASSLVLAGQETQYFGPGTRLLVL.

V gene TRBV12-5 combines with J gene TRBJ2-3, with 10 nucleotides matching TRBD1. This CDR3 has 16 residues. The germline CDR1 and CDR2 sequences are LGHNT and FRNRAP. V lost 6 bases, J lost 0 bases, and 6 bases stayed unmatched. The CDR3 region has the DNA TGTGCTAGTGGACGGGACAGGGGCGGGAGCACAGATACGCAGTATTTT. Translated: CASGRDRGGSTDTQYF.

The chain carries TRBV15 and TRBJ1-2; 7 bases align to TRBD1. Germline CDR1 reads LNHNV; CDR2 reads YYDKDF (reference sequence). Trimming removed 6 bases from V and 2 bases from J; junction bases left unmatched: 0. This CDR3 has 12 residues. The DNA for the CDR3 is TGTGCCACCAGGACAGGGAACTATGGCTACACCTTC. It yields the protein CATRTGNYGYTF.

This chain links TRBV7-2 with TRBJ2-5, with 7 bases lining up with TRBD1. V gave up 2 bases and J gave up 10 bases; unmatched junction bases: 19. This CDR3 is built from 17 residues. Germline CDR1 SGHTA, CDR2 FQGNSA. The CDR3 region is CASSLRPGTDPLGGQYF. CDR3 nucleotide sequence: TGTGCCAGCAGCTTACGCCCCGGGACAGACCCCTTAGGTGGCCAGTACTTC.

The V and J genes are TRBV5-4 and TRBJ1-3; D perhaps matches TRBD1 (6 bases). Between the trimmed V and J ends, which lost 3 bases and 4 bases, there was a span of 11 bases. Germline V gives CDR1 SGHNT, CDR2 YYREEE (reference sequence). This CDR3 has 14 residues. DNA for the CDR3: TGTGCCAGCAGCTGGCCAGGGGCCGGAAACACCATATATTTT. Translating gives CASSWPGAGNTIYF.

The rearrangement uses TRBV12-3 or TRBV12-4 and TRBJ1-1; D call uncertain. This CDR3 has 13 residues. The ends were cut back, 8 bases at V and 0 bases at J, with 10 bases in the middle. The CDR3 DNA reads TGTGCCAGCCACGTCCAGTTGAACACTGAAGCTTTCTTT. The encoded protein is CASHVQLNTEAFF.

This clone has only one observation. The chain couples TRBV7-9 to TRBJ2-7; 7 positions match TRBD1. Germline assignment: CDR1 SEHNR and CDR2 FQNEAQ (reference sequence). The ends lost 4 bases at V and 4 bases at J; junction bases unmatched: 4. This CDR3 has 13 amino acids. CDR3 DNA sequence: TGTGCCAGCAGCTGGGGACAGCCGTACGAGCAGTACTTC. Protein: CASSWGQPYEQYF.

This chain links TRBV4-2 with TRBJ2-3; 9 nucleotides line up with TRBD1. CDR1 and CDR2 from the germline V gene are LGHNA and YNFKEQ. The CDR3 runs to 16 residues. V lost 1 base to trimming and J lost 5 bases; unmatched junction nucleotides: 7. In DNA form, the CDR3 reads TGTGCCAGCAGCCAAGGGTTAGGACAGGGGATAGATACGCAGTATTTT. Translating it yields CASSQGLGQGIDTQYF.

This CDR3 is CASGARGGKLFF. Here the CDR3 DNA reads TGTGCCAGCGGAGCTAGGGGTGGGAAACTGTTTTTT. V usage is TRBV12-3 or TRBV12-4 and J usage is TRBJ1-4, with D possibly matching TRBD1 (5 bases). Trimming left V 8 bases short and J 11 bases short, with 15 bases between. The CDR3 has 12 amino acids.

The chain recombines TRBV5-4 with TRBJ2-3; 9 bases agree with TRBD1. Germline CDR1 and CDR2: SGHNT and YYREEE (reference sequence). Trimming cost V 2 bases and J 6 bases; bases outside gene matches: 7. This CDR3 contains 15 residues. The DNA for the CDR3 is TGTGCCAGCAGCTTTAACAGGGGGCAATCCGATACGCAGTATTTT. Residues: CASSFNRGQSDTQYF.

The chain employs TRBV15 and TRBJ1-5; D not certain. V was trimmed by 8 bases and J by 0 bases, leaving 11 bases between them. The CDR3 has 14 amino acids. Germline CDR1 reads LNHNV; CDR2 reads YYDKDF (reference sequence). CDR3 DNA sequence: TGTGCCACCTCCCTGTACAGTAGCAATCAGCCCCAGCATTTT. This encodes CATSLYSSNQPQHF.

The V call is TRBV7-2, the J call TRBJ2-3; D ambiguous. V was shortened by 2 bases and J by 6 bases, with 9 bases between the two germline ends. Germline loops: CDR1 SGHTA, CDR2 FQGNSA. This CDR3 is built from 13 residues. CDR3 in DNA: TGTGCCAGCAGCTTATCCCCCGGGGATACGCAGTATTTT. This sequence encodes CASSLSPGDTQYF. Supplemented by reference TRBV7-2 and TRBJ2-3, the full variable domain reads GAGVSQSPSNKVTEKGKDVELRCDPISGHTALYWYRQSLGQGLEFLIYFQGNSAPDKSGLPSDRFSAERTGGSVSTLTIQRTQQEDSAVYLCASSLSPGDTQYFGPGTRLTVL.